These 29 T cell receptor beta chains share one sample of origin, sequenced in a study of CD8 T cells in ankylosing spondylitis. General study results and limits: What seemed typical of ankylosing spondylitis blood was a TCR beta motif built from fewer than ten highly homologous variants.

A single record per CDR3 protein comes from TCRdb applying MiXCR to the 5' RACE reads. The data show roughly 700,000 distinct CDR3 sequences, with 15% to 20% seen just once and under 20% held by the top ten. The antigens these receptors bind are not known. Sequences were obtained from blood, either unsorted or a sorted T cell fraction (not recorded which). The origin of the receptors is a male donor with ankylosing spondylitis.

The chain combines TRBV5-1 with TRBJ2-7, with 9 bases aligning to TRBD1. The germline V gene has CDR1 SGHRS and CDR2 YFSETQ. Germline trimming cut 4 bases from V and 3 bases from J; bases unmatched to any gene: 11. The CDR3 is 16 residues long. The CDR3 loop reads CASSASGTGIRYEQYF. The CDR3 DNA reads TGCGCCAGCAGCGCCTCCGGGACAGGGATACGCTACGAGCAGTACTTC.

V usage is TRBV24-1 and J usage is TRBJ2-5, with 10 nucleotides matching TRBD2. CDR3 size: 16 residues. Germline CDR1 reads KGHDR; CDR2 reads SFDVKD. V trimming: 6 bases; J trimming: 1 base; junction bases outside the gene matches: 7. The CDR3 loop reads CATSPSGGGLQETQYF. CDR3 bases: TGTGCCACCAGTCCTAGCGGGGGCGGCCTCCAAGAGACCCAGTACTTC.

This clonotype was observed a handful of times. The rearrangement uses TRBV12-3 or TRBV12-4 and TRBJ2-2; no clear D. Trimming took off 3 bases at V and 5 bases at J, with 13 bases between the two ends. The CDR3 consists of 15 residues. CDR3 residues: CASSFLVERTGELFF. The CDR3 DNA sequence: TGTGCCAGCAGTTTTCTGGTAGAGAGGACCGGGGAGCTGTTTTTT.

A few counts support this clonotype. V gene TRBV20-1 combines with J gene TRBJ2-5; the D gene is possibly TRBD2 (6 bases). Germline V gene data show CDR1 as DFQATT and CDR2 as SNEGSKA (reference sequence). The germline V and J ends were trimmed by 7 bases and 3 bases, with 24 bases remaining between them. This CDR3 has 16 residues. The CDR3 bases are TGCAGTGGTCTCCCACGGGAGTCCGCCCAGAAAGAGACCCAGTACTTC. Translation: CSGLPRESAQKETQYF.

A few counts support this clonotype. The genes are TRBV6-1 and TRBJ2-3; no clear D gene. The CDR3 covers 16 residues. With 3 bases removed from V and 0 bases from J, the gap between germline ends came to 13 bases. CDR1 and CDR2 from the germline V gene are MNHNS and SASEGT. CDR3 DNA sequence: TGTGCCAGCAGTGAGTGGGCGGTCTCTAGCACAGATACGCAGTATTTT. Amino acids: CASSEWAVSSTDTQYF.

The rearrangement links TRBV11-2 to TRBJ2-3; no clear D. The V gene's germline CDR1 is SGHAT and CDR2 FQNNGV. The CDR3 is made up of 15 amino acids. The germline V and J ends were trimmed by 0 bases and 6 bases, with 13 bases remaining between them. This CDR3 reads CASSLDTVSWDTQYF. The CDR3 DNA follows: TGTGCCAGCAGCTTAGACACGGTTAGCTGGGATACGCAGTATTTT.

The chain joins TRBV5-1 to TRBJ2-2, with 7 bases that match TRBD1. The CDR3 has 15 residues. V dropped 6 bases and J dropped 1; count of bases not matched to a gene: 6. Germline assignment: CDR1 SGHRS and CDR2 YFSETQ. Written as DNA, the CDR3 is TGCGCCAGCAACCAGGGACAGCAGAACACCGGGGAGCTGTTTTTT. It codes for CASNQGQQNTGELFF.

This clonotype was observed a handful of times. This chain uses TRBV5-1 with TRBJ2-7; 7 bases match TRBD1. V lost 2 bases, J lost 3 bases, and 5 bases stayed unmatched. This CDR3 spans 14 amino acids. CDR1 and CDR2 from the germline V gene are SGHRS and YFSETQ. CDR3 DNA sequence: TGCGCCAGCAGCTTTGAAAGGGACAGCTACGAGCAGTACTTC. Translating it yields CASSFERDSYEQYF.

This clonotype was observed a handful of times. The chain is built from TRBV19 and TRBJ1-2; TRBD1 might be the D (6 bases). CDR3 length: 16 residues. V was trimmed by 5 bases and J by 0 bases, leaving 16 bases between them. Germline values: CDR1 LNHDA, CDR2 SQIVND (reference sequence). This CDR3 reads CASSDKPGHTNYGYTF. As DNA, the CDR3 is TGTGCCAGTAGTGACAAACCGGGACATACTAACTATGGCTACACCTTC.

This chain joins TRBV11-2 and TRBJ2-5; 10 bases map to TRBD2. The CDR3 contains 16 residues. Germline V gives CDR1 SGHAT, CDR2 FQNNGV. J gave up 5 bases and V 1 base, and 7 bases lay outside the gene matches. The CDR3 region is CASSLGGLAGVETQYF. The DNA for the CDR3 is TGTGCCAGCAGCTTAGGTGGGCTAGCGGGGGTTGAGACCCAGTACTTC.

The chain couples TRBV6-1 to TRBJ2-7; D is ambiguous. Germline V gene sequence: CDR1 MNHNS, CDR2 SASEGT. The CDR3 spans 13 residues. Trimming took off 0 bases at V and 2 bases at J, with 5 bases between the two ends. The DNA for the CDR3 is TGTGCCAGCAGTGAAGCTTCACCCTACGAGCAGTACTTC. Translation gives CASSEASPYEQYF.

This clonotype was seen only a few times. The CDR3 here is CASQDRPGSGTGELFF. The CDR3 bases are TGTGCCAGCCAGGACAGGCCGGGGTCAGGGACCGGGGAGCTGTTTTTT. The rearrangement joins TRBV6-1 to TRBJ2-2, with 7 bases that match TRBD1. The CDR3 is 16 amino acids. CDR1 and CDR2 from the germline V gene are MNHNS and SASEGT. V was pared by 8 bases and J by 5 bases, with 14 bases of the junction left unmatched.

This clonotype turned up a few times. V is TRBV5-1 and J is TRBJ2-5; D may be TRBD2 (5 bases). In germline, CDR1 is SGHRS, CDR2 YFSETQ. The CDR3 has 13 amino acids. Between the trimmed V and J ends, which lost 0 bases and 9 bases, there was a span of 12 bases. The DNA for the CDR3 is TGCGCCAGCAGCTTGGGGGAGCCCGGGGCCCAGTACTTC. Translated, it gives CASSLGEPGAQYF.

This clonotype was counted only a few times. CDR3 sequence reads: CASSETGRLGYTF. The DNA for the CDR3 is TGTGCCAGCAGTGAAACGGGCCGACTTGGCTACACCTTC. This sequence joins TRBV2 and TRBJ1-2, with unresolved D. The CDR3 length is 13 residues. Trimming pared 2 bases from V and 7 bases from J, leaving 11 bases between. Germline CDR1 is SNHLY and CDR2 is FYNNEI.

The table lists this clonotype with a few counts. The chain employs TRBV15 and TRBJ2-1; 8 positions match TRBD2. CDR1 and CDR2 (germline): LNHNV, YYDKDF (reference sequence). This CDR3 is built from 14 residues. After removal of 8 bases from V and 6 bases from J, the junction contained 9 bases not matched to a gene. The CDR3 region has the DNA TGTGCCACCGAGAGCGGGAGTCGGGGCAATGAGCAGTTCTTC. Translation gives CATESGSRGNEQFF.

The V gene is TRBV2, the J gene TRBJ2-7; D gene unclear. This CDR3 spans 13 amino acids. The V end was cut by 6 bases, the J end by 3 bases, with 12 bases between. Germline V gene sequence: CDR1 SNHLY, CDR2 FYNNEI. The DNA of the CDR3 is TGTGCCAGCAGCGTAGACCCCGACTACGAGCAGTACTTC. This sequence encodes CASSVDPDYEQYF.

The table lists this clonotype with a count of one. This sequence joins TRBV11-2 and TRBJ1-4; TRBD1 matches 7 bases. The J segment lost 12 bases and the V segment lost 5 bases, leaving 21 bases of the junction unmatched. The CDR3 is made up of 17 amino acids. Germline CDR1 is SGHAT and CDR2 is FQNNGV. The CDR3 loop is CASSKYGTRDSRKELFF. CDR3 coding DNA: TGTGCCAGCAGCAAATACGGAACCCGGGACAGTCGGAAGGAACTGTTTTTT.

The J gene is TRBJ1-5, the V gene TRBV10-3, with D unclear. Germline V gives CDR1 ENHRY, CDR2 SYGVKD. Trimming left V 5 bases short and J 1 base short, with 15 bases between. The CDR3 sequence is 16 residues long. CDR3 sequence (DNA): TGTGCCATCAGTCCTTCGGGGTCCGGGAGCAATCAGCCCCAGCATTTT. It encodes CAISPSGSGSNQPQHF.

This clonotype was seen at least ten times. The CDR3 DNA reads as TGTGCTAGTGCCATCTCTAGCGGGAGAACAGATACGCAGTATTTT. The encoded protein is CASAISSGRTDTQYF. The chain recombines TRBV12-5 with TRBJ2-3, with 10 bases fitting TRBD2. V dropped 7 bases and J dropped 3; count of bases not matched to a gene: 7. Germline-derived CDR1 and CDR2 are LGHNT and FRNRAP. The CDR3 has 15 amino acids.

The J gene is TRBJ1-5, the V gene TRBV5-1; D is uncertain. The CDR3 length is 16 residues. Looked up from germline, CDR1 is SGHRS and CDR2 is YFSETQ. V gave up 4 bases and J gave up 2 bases, with 16 bases separating them. The CDR3 DNA reads as TGCGCCAGCAGCCCTTCGGGTCCCTGGGGCAATCAGCCCCAGCATTTT. As protein: CASSPSGPWGNQPQHF.

This clonotype was counted only a few times. The chain employs TRBV2 and TRBJ1-1; TRBD1 is a possible D gene (5 bases). The CDR3 is 14 residues long. V lost 10 bases and J 2 bases, leaving 17 bases between the germline ends. From germline, CDR1 is SNHLY and CDR2 FYNNEI. The CDR3 DNA reads TGTGCCACCCGCAGGGATAGGGGCAACACTGAAGCTTTCTTT. It encodes CATRRDRGNTEAFF.

This chain joins TRBV7-2 and TRBJ2-6; TRBD2 matches 9 bases. Per the germline V gene, CDR1 is SGHTA and CDR2 is FQGNSA. The J segment lost 0 bases and the V segment lost 3 bases, leaving 15 bases of the junction unmatched. The CDR3 totals 21 residues. CDR3 in amino acids: CASSLRDKGSSGVSGANVLTF. CDR3 DNA sequence: TGTGCCAGCAGCTTGCGGGACAAGGGGTCTAGCGGGGTCTCTGGGGCCAACGTCCTGACTTTC.

This clonotype has just a few counts. V gene TRBV12-3 or TRBV12-4 combines with J gene TRBJ2-7; D ambiguous. V was trimmed by 3 bases and J by 5 bases, leaving 11 bases between them. This CDR3 is built from 13 residues. The CDR3 coding sequence is TGTGCCAGCAGTTTTCTGAGCCCCGACGAGCAGTACTTC. Its protein is CASSFLSPDEQYF.

This clonotype was observed many times. V usage is TRBV20-1 and J usage is TRBJ2-7; maybe TRBD1 (6 bases). The CDR3 is 16 amino acids. CDR1 DFQATT and CDR2 SNEGSKA come from the germline V gene (reference sequence). Deletions cut 0 bases from V and 4 bases from J, with 19 bases between. The CDR3 nucleotides read TGCAGTGCTAGAGACGACCGGGCGTTGGGGGCTTACGAGCAGTACTTC. It yields the protein CSARDDRALGAYEQYF.

The chain carries TRBV6-5 and TRBJ2-3; TRBD2 matches at 13 bases. This CDR3 has 21 residues. Per germline, CDR1 MNHEY and CDR2 SVGAGI. After removal of 2 bases from V and 6 bases from J, the junction contained 20 bases not matched to a gene. CDR3 amino acids: CASSYAPRRRTSGSWGDTQYF. In nucleotides, the CDR3 is TGTGCCAGCAGTTACGCACCCCGCCGTCGGACTAGCGGGAGTTGGGGTGATACGCAGTATTTT.

This clonotype was observed at least ten times. The chain is built from TRBV12-3 or TRBV12-4 and TRBJ2-5, with 10 bases fitting TRBD1. This CDR3 comprises 16 residues. V shed 5 bases, J shed 5 bases, and the junction held 11 bases outside the gene matches. For the CDR3, the DNA is TGTGCCAGCAGTCCCAGTCCCGGGACAGGGGTTGAGACCCAGTACTTC. Translated, it gives CASSPSPGTGVETQYF.

The chain carries TRBV12-3 or TRBV12-4 and TRBJ1-2; D may be TRBD1 (5 bases). The germline V and J ends were trimmed by 5 bases and 4 bases, with 17 bases remaining between them. The CDR3 contains 15 residues. CDR3 nucleotides: TGTGCCAGCAGTCCATCTCAGGGAACGCGCTATGGCTACACCTTC. Amino acid sequence: CASSPSQGTRYGYTF.

This rearrangement joins TRBV6-2 or TRBV6-3 to TRBJ2-7; D unresolved. CDR1 and CDR2 from the germline V gene are MNHEY and SVGEGT. Trimming shortened V by 5 bases and J by 7 bases, and 9 bases separated the two germline ends. The CDR3 runs to 11 residues. The CDR3: CASSTPREQYF. The CDR3 DNA reads TGTGCCAGCAGTACCCCCCGGGAGCAGTACTTC.

J is TRBJ2-3 and V is TRBV6-1, with TRBD2 identical over 12 bases. The CDR3 runs to 16 residues. CDR1 and CDR2 from the germline V gene are MNHNS and SASEGT. V dropped 6 bases and J dropped 5; count of bases not matched to a gene: 9. Here the CDR3 DNA reads TGTGCCAGCAGACCCCGACTAGCGGGGGCTTTAGATACGCAGTATTTT. It is translated as CASRPRLAGALDTQYF.